These 21 T cell receptor beta chains were all obtained from the same sample, sequenced in a study of PD-L1 blockade in urothelial cancer. Clones were read by immunoSEQ multiplex PCR, and TCRdb kept only the in-frame ones, dropping some. The sample lists approximately 65,000 clones; about 88% were seen once. The sample in question was PBMCs, obtained around atezolizumab (anti-PD-L1) treatment. The receptors were gathered from a man aged 55 to 70 with urothelial cancer.

The V call is TRBV9, the J call TRBJ1-2, with TRBD1 matching over 10 bases. Germline values: CDR1 SGDLS, CDR2 YYNGEE. J was trimmed by 4 bases and V by 3 bases; bases with no gene match: 9. The CDR3 length is 16 residues. The CDR3 is CASSAGQGLRGYGYTF. The CDR3 DNA reads TGTGCCAGCAGCGCGGGACAGGGGCTAAGAGGCTATGGCTACACCTTC.

The gene calls are TRBV19 and TRBJ2-1; 9 nucleotides line up with TRBD1. CDR1 and CDR2 (germline): LNHDA, SQIVND (reference sequence). This CDR3 has 17 residues. V gave up 5 bases and J gave up 6 bases; unmatched junction bases: 14. CDR3 loop: CASSPWATGGTRNEQFF. The CDR3 region has the DNA TGTGCCAGTAGTCCATGGGCGACAGGGGGTACCCGCAATGAGCAGTTCTTC.

The chain employs TRBV9 and TRBJ1-2; D not resolved. Trimming removed 0 bases from V and 4 bases from J, with 10 bases in between. This CDR3 spans 14 amino acids. Germline loops: CDR1 SGDLS, CDR2 YYNGEE. CDR3: CASSVAGRSYGYTF. The CDR3 DNA is TGTGCCAGCAGCGTAGCGGGTCGGTCCTATGGCTACACCTTC.

The chain uses TRBV9 and TRBJ2-3; 8 bases align to TRBD2. CDR3 length: 17 amino acids. V was pared by 1 base and J by 0 bases, with 7 bases of the junction left unmatched. CDR1 and CDR2 (germline): SGDLS, YYNGEE. The chain's CDR3 is CASSVFQAGGSTDTQYF. The CDR3 region has the DNA TGTGCCAGCAGCGTATTTCAGGCGGGAGGCAGCACAGATACGCAGTATTTT. The variable domain in full, completed from reference TRBV9 and TRBJ2-3, reads DSGVTQTPKHLITATGQRVTLRCSPRSGDLSVYWYQQSLDQGLQFLIQYYNGEERAKGNILERFSAQQFPDLHSELNLSSLELGDSALYFCASSVFQAGGSTDTQYFGPGTRLTVL.

The chain employs TRBV5-1 and TRBJ2-3; 10 bases fit TRBD2. The V and J ends lost 2 bases and 4 bases, in that order; junction bases with no gene match: 4. Germline CDR1 SGHRS, CDR2 YFSETQ. The CDR3 has 15 amino acids. CDR3 loop: CASSFQRGGADTQYF. Written as DNA, the CDR3 is TGCGCCAGCAGCTTCCAGCGGGGGGGAGCAGATACGCAGTATTTT.

The chain uses TRBV5-8 and TRBJ1-1; 8 bases agree with TRBD1. The CDR3 contains 14 residues. Germline V CDR1 and CDR2: SGHTS, YDEGEE. The V and J ends lost 6 bases and 1 base, in that order; junction bases with no gene match: 5. CDR3 in DNA: TGTGCCAGCACCCTAGGACAGGGGAACACTGAAGCTTTCTTT. Translating it yields CASTLGQGNTEAFF.

The CDR3 sequence is CAGQNRGGSDIQYF. The CDR3 bases are TGTGCCGGGCAGAACCGGGGGGGGTCCGACATTCAGTACTTC. The rearrangement uses TRBV30 and TRBJ2-4; TRBD2 agrees at 8 bases. Germline V gene lookup returns CDR1 GTSNPN and CDR2 SVGIG (reference sequence). This CDR3 has 14 amino acids. V trimming: 8 bases; J trimming: 8 bases; junction bases outside the gene matches: 14.

The chain carries TRBV9 and TRBJ2-3; D possibly corresponds to TRBD2 (6 bases). The CDR3 consists of 15 residues. V lost 0 bases, J lost 3 bases, and 11 bases lay in between. Germline V CDR1 and CDR2: SGDLS, YYNGEE. The CDR3 loop reads CASSVELGGTDTQYF. DNA of the CDR3: TGTGCCAGCAGCGTAGAATTGGGGGGAACAGATACGCAGTATTTT.

The chain joins TRBV29-1 to TRBJ2-2; the D gene is possibly TRBD1 (6 bases). The V gene lost 6 bases and the J gene lost 0 bases, with 11 bases spanning the gap. Germline V gene lookup returns CDR1 SQVTM and CDR2 ANQGSEA. The CDR3 is made up of 14 amino acids. Here the CDR3 reads CSVSGESNTGELFF. CDR3 coding DNA: TGCAGCGTATCAGGGGAATCGAACACCGGGGAGCTGTTTTTT.

This chain joins TRBV16 and TRBJ1-3; D is unclear. Germline lookup yields CDR1 KGHSY and CDR2 FQNENV. V dropped 0 bases and J dropped 0 bases, with 12 bases sitting between them. This CDR3 region has 17 residues. The CDR3 DNA follows: TGTGCCAGCAGCCAATCTCGAGCAGGAACCTCTGGAAACACCATATATTTT. This sequence encodes CASSQSRAGTSGNTIYF.

This chain joins TRBV7-9 and TRBJ2-7; no clear D gene. Germline values: CDR1 SEHNR, CDR2 FQNEAQ (reference sequence). Trimming cost V 0 bases and J 7 bases, with 4 bases left between them. This CDR3 spans 11 amino acids. CDR3 loop: CASSLAIEQYF. CDR3 coding DNA: TGTGCCAGCAGCTTAGCAATAGAGCAGTACTTC. Combining the CDR3 with reference TRBV7-9 and TRBJ2-7 gives the whole variable domain DTGVSQNPRHKITKRGQNVTFRCDPISEHNRLYWYRQTLGQGPEFLTYFQNEAQLEKSRLLSDRFSAERPKGSFSTLEIQRTEQGDSAMYLCASSLAIEQYFGPGTRLTVT.

The chain couples TRBV9 to TRBJ2-1; 7 bases fit TRBD1. V was clipped by 3 bases and J by 1 base; unmatched bases: 7. The CDR3 extends over 16 amino acids. Germline CDR1 is SGDLS and CDR2 is YYNGEE. The DNA of the CDR3 is TGTGCCAGCAGCGCCTACAGGGGCCTTTCCTACAATGAGCAGTTCTTC. Translating gives CASSAYRGLSYNEQFF.

CDR3 coding DNA: TGCGCCAGCAGCCAACTGGCCGGGGTAAGGTTAAGTGGCAATCAGCCCCAGCATTTT. This translates into CASSQLAGVRLSGNQPQHF. This chain links TRBV4-1 with TRBJ1-5; D is unclear. CDR3 size: 19 residues. Trimming removed 2 bases at V and 2 bases at J, with 22 bases between. Germline V gene sequence: CDR1 MGHRA, CDR2 YSYEKL.

This clone was observed once. The chain combines TRBV19 with TRBJ2-1, with 9 bases fitting TRBD2. The germline V gene encodes CDR1 LNHDA and CDR2 SQIVND (reference sequence). V lost 1 base and J lost 0; bases outside the gene matches: 10. There are 19 residues in the CDR3. The CDR3 spells CASSIGGRGGPLSYNEQFF. CDR3 nucleotide sequence: TGTGCCAGTAGTATAGGTGGGCGGGGGGGCCCCCTCTCCTACAATGAGCAGTTCTTC.

The chain is built from TRBV19 and TRBJ1-2, with a possible D match to TRBD1 (5 bases). Germline lookup yields CDR1 LNHDA and CDR2 SQIVND (reference sequence). Between the trimmed V and J ends, which lost 3 bases and 4 bases, there was a span of 18 bases. The CDR3 has 16 residues. The CDR3 DNA reads as TGTGCCAGTAGTATGATCGTCAGGACAACTACCTATGGCTACACCTTC. This translates into CASSMIVRTTTYGYTF.

V usage is TRBV6-5 and J usage is TRBJ2-5; 10 nucleotides align to TRBD1. This CDR3 is 14 amino acids long. V lost 4 bases and J lost 4; bases outside the gene matches: 3. Germline V CDR1 and CDR2: MNHEY, SVGAGI. The CDR3 reads CASSWRTGGETQYF. CDR3 sequence (DNA): TGTGCCAGCAGTTGGCGGACAGGGGGAGAGACCCAGTACTTC.

The V gene is TRBV6-6, the J gene TRBJ1-4; weak D call: TRBD1 (5 bases). The DNA end lines up better with TRBJ2-2; the J call may be wrong. Germline CDR1 and CDR2: MNHNY and SVGAGI (reference sequence). The CDR3 extends over 13 amino acids. As DNA, the CDR3 is TGTGCCAGCAGTTACCCAGCTGGACAGGAGCTGTTTTTT. Amino acids: CASSYPAGQELFF.

This clone was detected a few times. The V and J genes are TRBV30 and TRBJ1-6; 7 bases are shared with TRBD1. J lost 9 bases, V lost 4 bases, and 9 bases had no gene match. Germline lookup yields CDR1 GTSNPN and CDR2 SVGIG (reference sequence). The CDR3 length is 14 residues. CDR3 nucleotide sequence: TGTGCCTGGAATCAAGCAGGGGGTAGTTCACCCCTCCACTTT. Translated: CAWNQAGGSSPLHF.

The chain joins TRBV30 to TRBJ1-5, with D perhaps matching TRBD1 (6 bases). Germline CDR1 reads GTSNPN; CDR2 reads SVGIG (reference sequence). The CDR3 consists of 13 residues. Trimming took off 5 bases at V and 7 bases at J, with 15 bases between the two ends. CDR3 nucleotide sequence: TGTGCCTGGTCAGTGGGGGCAGGCCAGCCCCAGCATTTT. Amino acids: CAWSVGAGQPQHF.

The J gene is TRBJ2-3, the V gene TRBV27; TRBD2 matches 11 bases. Germline CDR1 reads MNHEY; CDR2 reads SMNVEV (reference sequence). This CDR3 has 17 residues. V shed 5 bases and J 6 bases; nucleotides not matched to a gene: 13. The CDR3 region has the DNA TGTGCCAGCAGTAGAGACCTAGCGGGAGGTTCTAGGGATACGCAGTATTTT. Translating gives CASSRDLAGGSRDTQYF.

This chain uses TRBV18 with TRBJ1-4; 7 bases agree with TRBD1. V lost 3 bases to trimming and J lost 7 bases; unmatched junction nucleotides: 8. The CDR3 runs 15 residues. Germline-derived CDR1 and CDR2 are KGHSH and LQKENI. For the CDR3, the DNA is TGTGCCAGCTCACCCCTGGAGGGGGCGGGTGAAAAACTGTTTTTT. It translates to CASSPLEGAGEKLFF.